Listed below are T cell receptor beta chains from one sample, sequenced in a study of vaccination effects on CD4 cells after COVID-19. No antigens are known for them. Measured with immunoSEQ multiplex PCR; TCRdb has only the in-frame clones, and not every one. The repertoire holds tens of thousands of clones, about three quarters seen once, with around 1.3% in the top ten. Source: CD4+ T cells from PBMCs cultured with HCoV-229E spike peptides, taken after COVID-19 vaccination. All receptors derive from a human donor who received a COVID-19 vaccine. Both conserved end residues are part of each CDR3. The D gene is left open where the match is weak. Some rows have no size entry. The others give once, few or many, or a class for an expanded clone.

>-|TRBJ1-1|TRBV3-1/TRBV3-2|-
TGTGCCAGCAGCACAGGACAGAAGAACACTGAAGCTTTCTTT
CASSTGQKNTEAFF
>-|TRBJ1-1|TRBV2|few
TGTGCCAGCAGTGATATGTCTCGCGGCAGCAGTTACACTGAAGCTTTCTTT
CASSDMSRGSSYTEAFF
>-|TRBJ1-5|TRBV1|-
TGCACCAGCAGCCAAGAGGCCGTCAATCAGCCCCAGCATTTT
CTSSQEAVNQPQHF
>-|TRBJ2-1|TRBV10-3|few
TGTGCCATCAGTGAGTCCCAGAATGAGCAGTTCTTC
CAISESQNEQFF
>-|TRBJ2-1|TRBV9|-
TGTGCCAGCAGCGTAGCAGGGGTCGGCTACAATGAGCAGTTCTTC
CASSVAGVGYNEQFF
>TRBD2|TRBJ2-3|TRBV5-6|-
TGTGCCAGCAGCTTCTCACCTAGCGGGGGGGCCCCAGATACGCAGTATTTT
CASSFSPSGGAPDTQYF
>-|TRBJ1-1|TRBV5-1|few
TGCGCCAGCAGCTTGGCACAGGGAGGATCTGAAGCTTTCTTT
CASSLAQGGSEAFF
>-|TRBJ1-3|TRBV6-2/TRBV6-3|few
TGTGCCAGCAGTTACTCGAGGTCCGGGGGCAACACCATATATTTT
CASSYSRSGGNTIYF
>TRBD2|TRBJ2-5|TRBV7-7|-
TGTGCCAGCAGCTCCTTAGCGGGGTCCCAAGAGACCCAGTACTTC
CASSSLAGSQETQYF
>-|TRBJ1-6|TRBV7-3|few
TGTGCCAGCAGCAGGTCCGGGCCACCAAATTCACCCCTCCACTTT
CASSRSGPPNSPLHF
>-|TRBJ1-3|TRBV7-8|-
TGTGCCAGCAGCCCAGGGACCAATGGAAACACCATATATTTT
CASSPGTNGNTIYF
>TRBD1|TRBJ2-5|TRBV18|-
TGTGCCAGCTCACCTAAAGACAGGGCCACCCAAGAGACCCAGTACTTC
CASSPKDRATQETQYF
>-|TRBJ1-5|TRBV18|once
TGTGCCAGCTCACCATATGGAGGGGCCGAGCAGCCCCAGCATTTT
CASSPYGGAEQPQHF
>TRBD1|TRBJ2-1|TRBV10-1|-
TGCGCCAGCAGTGAGTCGGGACAGGGATACAATGAGCAGTTCTTC
CASSESGQGYNEQFF
>-|TRBJ1-3|TRBV2|few
TGTGCCAGCAGTGAAGTGGCCTCCGGTGGAAACACCATATATTTT
CASSEVASGGNTIYF
>-|TRBJ2-5|TRBV6-5|-
TGTGCCAGCAGATACCCGAGAGGGTGGGAGACCCAGTACTTC
CASRYPRGWETQYF
>TRBD2|TRBJ2-1|TRBV4-2|-
TGTGCCAGCAGCCAAGTCCGGACTAGCGGGGGGGCCTATGAGCAGTTCTTC
CASSQVRTSGGAYEQFF
>TRBD1|TRBJ2-1|TRBV5-1|-
TGCGCCAGCAGCCCGACAGGGCTCGGGGTCGATGAGCAGTTCTTC
CASSPTGLGVDEQFF
>-|TRBJ1-5|TRBV19|-
TGTGCCAGTAGTAAGGCTGATCAGCCCCAGCATTTT
CASSKADQPQHF
>-|TRBJ2-5|TRBV12-3/TRBV12-4|-
TGTGCCAGCAGTCCCAGGGGCGGAGAGACCCAGTACTTC
CASSPRGGETQYF
>-|TRBJ2-1|TRBV27|-
TGTGCCAGCAGGTCTTTTGAGTACTACAATGAGCAGTTCTTC
CASRSFEYYNEQFF
>-|TRBJ1-1|TRBV2|few
TGTGCCAGCAGTAGGGTAAACACTGAAGCTTTCTTT
CASSRVNTEAFF
>TRBD1|TRBJ2-1|TRBV5-4|-
TGTGCCAGCAGCTTTGGGACAGGGGCTTACAATGAGCAGTTCTTC
CASSFGTGAYNEQFF
>-|TRBJ2-3|TRBV9|once
TGTGCCAGCAGCGTAGAAGAGGGGGTCTATACGCAGTATTTT
CASSVEEGVYTQYF
>-|TRBJ2-4|TRBV19|-
TGTGCCAGTAGTAGCAAGGCAGGGGATTCGTACATTCAGTACTTC
CASSSKAGDSYIQYF